The 10 T cell receptor beta chains given below trace back to one sample, sequenced in a study of cytomegalovirus exposure and HLA in healthy donors. With 60 Vbeta and 13 Jbeta primers, the PCR was carried out. Data came from immunoSEQ multiplex PCR; TCRdb stores just in-frame clones and leaves some out. The top ten hold around 3% of the sample, which has approximately 160,000 clones, 60% to 85% seen once. The sequenced material came from PBMCs. Source of these receptors: a woman aged 50 to 65 in good health and CMV-seropositive.

Notes on this clone: Other DNA variants within this sample encode the same CDR3. This chain uses TRBV5-1 with TRBJ1-1; 11 bases are shared with TRBD1. V dropped 4 bases and J dropped 4; count of bases not matched to a gene: 3. CDR3 size: 14 residues. CDR1 SGHRS and CDR2 YFSETQ come from the germline V gene. The CDR3 nucleotides are TGCGCCAGCAGCGGTGGACAGGGGGCCACTGAAGCTTTCTTT. Translated, it gives CASSGGQGATEAFF.

As concerns this clone: Sequence at one end of the junction differs from germline and may be a read error. The gene calls are TRBV7-7 and TRBJ2-3, with TRBD1 matching over 7 bases. Germline CDR1 SSHAT, CDR2 FNYEAQ (reference sequence). CDR3 length: 14 amino acids. The CDR3 spells CASSLGTGTDTQYF. CDR3 sequence (DNA): TGTGCTAGCAGCTTAGGGACAGGCACAGATACGCAGTATTTT.

A few counts support this clone. The rearrangement links TRBV11-3 to TRBJ2-7, with TRBD1 identical over 7 bases. The CDR3 is 15 amino acids. V was clipped by 2 bases and J by 3 bases; unmatched bases: 7. Germline V gene lookup returns CDR1 SGHNT and CDR2 YENEEA. CDR3 region: CASSLSRQGGYEQYF. The CDR3 nucleotides read TGTGCCAGCAGCTTAAGTAGACAGGGCGGCTACGAGCAGTACTTC.

This clone was picked up one time. The CDR3 is CASSERLAGGETQYF. CDR3 DNA sequence: TGTGCCAGCAGTGAAAGGCTAGCGGGTGGAGAGACCCAGTACTTC. The chain combines TRBV25-1 with TRBJ2-5; 8 nucleotides align to TRBD2. CDR3 length equals 15 residues. With 2 bases clipped from V and 4 bases from J, the junction kept 6 bases outside the gene matches. Germline V lookup: CDR1 MGHDK, CDR2 SYGVNS.

This chain joins TRBV6-5 and TRBJ2-7; 7 bases are a match to TRBD2. Germline trimming cut 6 bases from V and 3 bases from J; bases unmatched to any gene: 5. The CDR3 is 13 residues long. Germline values: CDR1 MNHEY, CDR2 SVGAGI. The CDR3 protein is CASSRGLFYEQYF. The CDR3 DNA reads as TGTGCCAGCAGCCGGGGACTATTCTACGAGCAGTACTTC.

This chain uses TRBV2 with TRBJ1-1; a possible D gene is TRBD1 (6 bases). CDR1 and CDR2 (germline): SNHLY, FYNNEI. The ends were cut back, 10 bases at V and 4 bases at J, with 16 bases in the middle. The CDR3 covers 13 residues. The CDR3 DNA sequence: TGTGCCACCACAACAGGGATCGGCACTGAAGCTTTCTTT. Its protein is CATTTGIGTEAFF.

This chain links TRBV29-1 with TRBJ2-5, with TRBD2 identical over 15 bases. Germline loops: CDR1 SQVTM, CDR2 ANQGSEA. The CDR3 runs 15 residues. V lost 4 bases to trimming and J lost 5 bases; unmatched junction nucleotides: 5. The CDR3 sequence is CSVGWTSGRAETQYF. CDR3 DNA sequence: TGCAGCGTTGGATGGACTAGCGGGAGGGCGGAGACCCAGTACTTC.

The chain couples TRBV7-2 to TRBJ2-2; 7 positions match TRBD2. The CDR3 loop spans 15 amino acids. Germline V gene lookup returns CDR1 SGHTA and CDR2 FQGNSA. Germline trimming cut 7 bases from V and 6 bases from J; bases unmatched to any gene: 11. The CDR3 region is CASKRGRSEAGELFF. CDR3 coding DNA: TGTGCCAGCAAACGCGGGAGAAGTGAGGCCGGGGAGCTGTTTTTT.

This chain uses TRBV10-3 with TRBJ1-1; D call uncertain. The CDR3 length is 13 residues. V was clipped by 4 bases and J by 3 bases, with 9 bases between them. Germline V gene sequence: CDR1 ENHRY, CDR2 SYGVKD. CDR3 region: CAISVKLDTEAFF. The CDR3 DNA sequence: TGTGCCATCAGTGTTAAACTGGACACTGAAGCTTTCTTT.

V is TRBV7-9 and J is TRBJ2-1; D is possibly TRBD2 (6 bases). V was pared by 1 base and J by 7 bases, with 11 bases between. The CDR3 length is 14 residues. Germline CDR1 is SEHNR and CDR2 is FQNEAQ (reference sequence). For the CDR3, the DNA is TGTGCCAGCAGCTTAGGTGCGGGGAGGAATGAGCAGTTCTTC. Its protein is CASSLGAGRNEQFF. Combining the CDR3 with reference TRBV7-9 and TRBJ2-1 gives the whole variable domain DTGVSQNPRHKITKRGQNVTFRCDPISEHNRLYWYRQTLGQGPEFLTYFQNEAQLEKSRLLSDRFSAERPKGSFSTLEIQRTEQGDSAMYLCASSLGAGRNEQFFGPGTRLTVL.